One sample yielded the 32 T cell receptor beta chains listed below, sequenced in a study of T-cell memory formation after mild COVID-19. TCRdb fed the 5' RACE reads into MiXCR, producing one record per CDR3 protein. The table shows 140,000 to 150,000 distinct CDR3 sequences, with 20% to 25% occurring only once. Sample: PBMCs or a T cell subset sorted from them (not recorded which). The receptors originated from an adult woman who had mild COVID-19 (a few samples of this study predate the infection). Cell type and time point are not known.

The chain recombines TRBV27 with TRBJ1-4; 7 bases match TRBD1. Germline lookup yields CDR1 MNHEY and CDR2 SMNVEV (reference sequence). The CDR3 is 15 amino acids. After removal of 3 bases from V and 4 bases from J, the junction contained 5 bases not matched to a gene. Here the CDR3 reads CASSFLGGINEKLFF. DNA for the CDR3: TGTGCCAGCAGTTTCCTAGGGGGCATTAATGAAAAACTGTTTTTT.

This sequence joins TRBV24-1 and TRBJ1-2, with a weak D call TRBD1 (5 bases). This CDR3 comprises 20 residues. The germline V gene encodes CDR1 KGHDR and CDR2 SFDVKD. The ends were cut back, 2 bases at V and 8 bases at J, with 32 bases in the middle. CDR3 region: CATSDSTALPNKNPGEGYTF. The DNA for the CDR3 is TGTGCCACCAGTGATTCAACGGCGCTTCCCAACAAAAACCCGGGGGAGGGCTACACCTTC.

This clonotype was observed a few times. The chain combines TRBV25-1 with TRBJ2-2, with 7 bases matching TRBD2. Germline V lookup: CDR1 MGHDK, CDR2 SYGVNS. Trimming removed 2 bases from V and 3 bases from J; junction bases left unmatched: 9. This CDR3 contains 17 residues. CDR3 in DNA: TGTGCCAGCAGTGAACGCGGGGGTGGAAAGGACACCGGGGAGCTGTTTTTT. Its protein product is CASSERGGGKDTGELFF.

This clonotype was observed a handful of times. This sequence joins TRBV6-5 and TRBJ2-7; D not certain. Germline CDR1 reads MNHEY; CDR2 reads SVGAGI. V was shortened by 0 bases and J by 3 bases, with 9 bases between the two germline ends. This CDR3 spans 14 amino acids. CDR3 sequence (DNA): TGTGCCAGCAGTTACTCGGGATGGAACTACGAGCAGTACTTC. This codes for CASSYSGWNYEQYF.

The V call is TRBV15, the J call TRBJ1-5; D not certain. The CDR3 spans 16 residues. The V and J ends lost 0 bases and 3 bases respectively, with 12 bases between them. Per the germline V gene, CDR1 is LNHNV and CDR2 is YYDKDF (reference sequence). This chain's CDR3 is CATSRDLERPNQPQHF. In DNA form, the CDR3 reads TGTGCCACCAGCAGAGATTTGGAGAGGCCCAATCAGCCCCAGCATTTT. The whole variable domain, remainder taken from reference TRBV15 and TRBJ1-5, is DAMVIQNPRYQVTQFGKPVTLSCSQTLNHNVMYWYQQKSSQAPKLLFHYYDKDFNNEADTPDNFQSRRPNTSFCFLDIRSPGLGDTAMYLCATSRDLERPNQPQHFGDGTRLSIL.

The chain's CDR3 is CATEGGSHGYTF. In DNA, the CDR3 is TGTGCCACCGAGGGGGGTTCGCATGGCTACACCTTC. The genes are TRBV19 and TRBJ1-2, with a possible D match to TRBD1 (6 bases). The germline V and J ends were trimmed by 10 bases and 6 bases, with 15 bases remaining between them. CDR1 and CDR2 from the germline V gene are LNHDA and SQIVND (reference sequence). The length of the CDR3 is 12 residues.

This clonotype was picked up a small number of times. The chain combines TRBV4-1 with TRBJ2-1; TRBD2 agrees at 7 bases. V was pared by 6 bases and J by 12 bases, with 26 bases of the junction left unmatched. Germline loops: CDR1 MGHRA, CDR2 YSYEKL. CDR3 length: 18 residues. CDR3 nucleotide sequence: TGCGCCAGCAGTCTCCTCGCGGTAGCGGGCACAACCTGGCCAGGGCAGTTCTTC. It yields the protein CASSLLAVAGTTWPGQFF.

The chain recombines TRBV6-4 with TRBJ2-1, with TRBD2 identical over 9 bases. Germline lookup yields CDR1 MRHNA and CDR2 SNTAGT. The V gene end was trimmed by 6 bases and the J gene end by 8 bases; junction bases not matched to a gene: 14. This CDR3 has 16 residues. The CDR3: CASSDEGPSGIDEQFF. The CDR3, as DNA: TGTGCCAGCAGCGATGAGGGACCTAGCGGGATTGATGAGCAGTTCTTC.

The chain recombines TRBV29-1 with TRBJ2-7, with D maybe TRBD2 (5 bases). Looked up from germline, CDR1 is SQVTM and CDR2 is ANQGSEA. CDR3 length equals 14 residues. The germline V and J ends were trimmed by 4 bases and 3 bases, with 16 bases remaining between them. The DNA of the CDR3 is TGCAGCGTTGCCCCGCAGAGGGCGGACTACGAGCAGTACTTC. This encodes CSVAPQRADYEQYF.

The rearrangement links TRBV7-8 to TRBJ1-1, with D maybe TRBD1 (6 bases). The CDR3 has 12 residues. Trimming shortened V by 10 bases and J by 1 base, and 10 bases separated the two germline ends. Looked up from germline, CDR1 is SGHVS and CDR2 is FQNEAQ. CDR3 sequence reads: CATGQTNTEAFF. CDR3 in DNA: TGTGCCACCGGACAGACGAACACTGAAGCTTTCTTT.

This chain joins TRBV5-1 and TRBJ1-6; D perhaps matches TRBD1 (5 bases). Germline V gene data show CDR1 as SGHRS and CDR2 as YFSETQ. Trimming stripped 2 bases from V and 10 bases from J, with 19 bases between. There are 16 residues in the CDR3. CDR3 sequence reads: CASSLDPWGDDSPLHF. The CDR3 DNA reads TGCGCCAGCAGCTTAGACCCCTGGGGGGACGACTCACCCCTCCACTTT.

The chain links TRBV11-3 to TRBJ2-1; 15 nucleotides align to TRBD2. The V and J ends lost 3 bases and 7 bases, in that order; junction bases with no gene match: 7. The CDR3 length is 17 residues. Germline assignment: CDR1 SGHNT and CDR2 YENEEA. The CDR3 spells CASSFYSGTSGRNEQFF. CDR3 sequence (DNA): TGTGCCAGCAGCTTTTACTCCGGGACTAGCGGGAGGAATGAGCAGTTCTTC.

This clonotype showed up just a few times. The genes are TRBV20-1 and TRBJ1-2; D unclear. The germline CDR1 and CDR2 sequences are DFQATT and SNEGSKA (reference sequence). The CDR3 is made up of 14 amino acids. The V end was cut by 4 bases, the J end by 8 bases, with 20 bases between. The CDR3 nucleotides are TGCAGTGCTACCGGACCCTTAGCGATTGCCGGCTACACCTTC. Protein sequence: CSATGPLAIAGYTF.

The V call is TRBV29-1, the J call TRBJ2-1; no reliable D call. CDR3 size: 14 residues. Trimming took off 5 bases at V and 0 bases at J, with 11 bases between the two ends. In germline, CDR1 is SQVTM, CDR2 ANQGSEA. DNA of the CDR3: TGCAGCGTTATGACGGACCCCTCCTACAATGAGCAGTTCTTC. It is translated as CSVMTDPSYNEQFF.

The CDR3: CSARVPGSTGELFF. CDR3 bases: TGCAGTGCTAGAGTACCAGGGAGCACCGGGGAGCTGTTTTTT. This sequence joins TRBV20-1 and TRBJ2-2; D tentatively reads TRBD1 or TRBD2 (5 bases each). V shed 1 base and J shed 4 bases, with 10 bases lying between them. The CDR3 sequence is 14 residues long. CDR1 DFQATT and CDR2 SNEGSKA come from the germline V gene (reference sequence).

V and J are TRBV6-6 and TRBJ1-5; D uncertain. Germline assignment: CDR1 MNHNY and CDR2 SVGAGI (reference sequence). V gave up 0 bases and J gave up 7 bases, with 4 bases separating them. CDR3 length: 12 residues. Here the CDR3 DNA reads TGTGCCAGCAGTTACTCCTACCAGCCCCAGCATTTT. It codes for CASSYSYQPQHF.

CDR3: CASSYHRAGGHNEQFF. The CDR3 region has the DNA TGTGCCAGCAGCTACCACAGAGCGGGAGGTCACAATGAGCAGTTCTTC. The chain links TRBV7-9 to TRBJ2-1, with 9 bases that match TRBD2. CDR1 and CDR2 from the germline V gene are SEHNR and FQNEAQ (reference sequence). CDR3 size: 16 residues. The ends lost 4 bases at V and 5 bases at J; junction bases unmatched: 9. The complete variable domain, with remaining parts taken from reference TRBV7-9 and TRBJ2-1, reads DTGVSQNPRHKITKRGQNVTFRCDPISEHNRLYWYRQTLGQGPEFLTYFQNEAQLEKSRLLSDRFSAERPKGSFSTLEIQRTEQGDSAMYLCASSYHRAGGHNEQFFGPGTRLTVL.

This clonotype was seen a handful of times. The genes are TRBV6-4 and TRBJ2-3, with D tentatively TRBD1 or TRBD2 (7 bases each). This CDR3 comprises 15 residues. CDR1 MRHNA and CDR2 SNTAGT come from the germline V gene. Trimming shortened V by 5 bases and J by 4 bases, and 16 bases separated the two germline ends. CDR3 DNA sequence: TGTGCCAGCAGTAGACAGGGAGGGTCCGCAGATACGCAGTATTTT. Translation: CASSRQGGSADTQYF.

There are a few counts of this clonotype. This chain uses TRBV29-1 with TRBJ2-5, with D tentatively TRBD2 (6 bases). Trimming removed 2 bases at V and 3 bases at J, with 10 bases between. Germline CDR1 is SQVTM and CDR2 is ANQGSEA. The CDR3 is 13 amino acids. CDR3 region: CSVEFWREETQYF. The CDR3 coding sequence is TGCAGCGTTGAATTCTGGAGGGAAGAGACCCAGTACTTC.

The V call is TRBV27, the J call TRBJ2-7; D possibly corresponds to TRBD2 (7 bases). V was trimmed by 0 bases and J by 4 bases, leaving 10 bases between them. The CDR3 is made up of 14 amino acids. Germline CDR1 is MNHEY and CDR2 is SMNVEV (reference sequence). CDR3 in amino acids: CASSLSGGLYEQYF. The CDR3 DNA is TGTGCCAGCAGTTTATCGGGGGGGCTGTACGAGCAGTACTTC.

V is TRBV6-1 and J is TRBJ2-5; the D gene is possibly TRBD1 (6 bases). Germline V lookup: CDR1 MNHNS, CDR2 SASEGT. The CDR3 has 17 residues. With 4 bases removed from V and 4 bases from J, the gap between germline ends came to 22 bases. The CDR3 loop is CASSVPGHQTGTETQYF. The CDR3 DNA follows: TGTGCCAGCAGTGTACCGGGACACCAAACGGGAACAGAGACCCAGTACTTC.

This chain uses TRBV5-4 with TRBJ2-5; 9 bases match TRBD2. With V trimmed by 1 base and J by 2 bases, 9 bases remained unmatched. CDR3 size: 17 residues. The germline CDR1 and CDR2 sequences are SGHNT and YYREEE (reference sequence). The CDR3 DNA reads as TGTGCCAGCAGCTTGAGTGTTGTAGCGGGAGTTCAAGAGACCCAGTACTTC. It yields the protein CASSLSVVAGVQETQYF. Together with reference TRBV5-4 and TRBJ2-5, the CDR3 gives the full variable domain: ETGVTQSPTHLIKTRGQQVTLRCSSQSGHNTVSWYQQALGQGPQFIFQYYREEENGRGNFPPRFSGLQFPNYSSELNVNALELDDSALYLCASSLSVVAGVQETQYFGPGTRLLVL.

This clonotype is medium-sized. The CDR3 DNA reads as TGTGCCAGCAGCGCCCCAGCGGGGGTCGGCGAGCAGTACTTC. Translating it yields CASSAPAGVGEQYF. V is TRBV7-9 and J is TRBJ2-7; TRBD2 matches at 8 bases. The J segment lost 6 bases and the V segment lost 5 bases, leaving 9 bases of the junction unmatched. The CDR3 is made up of 14 amino acids. CDR1 is SEHNR, CDR2 FQNEAQ, per germline (reference sequence).

This clonotype was observed a handful of times. The gene calls are TRBV12-3 or TRBV12-4 and TRBJ1-6, with TRBD1 matching 9 bases. The CDR3 contains 15 residues. V lost 5 bases to trimming and J lost 7 bases; unmatched junction nucleotides: 6. CDR3 bases: TGTGCCAGCAGTACAAGACAGGGGGGCAATTCACCCCTCCACTTT. Translation gives CASSTRQGGNSPLHF.

A remark on this clonotype: A much larger clone differs by one base, so this may be a read error. The V and J genes are TRBV27 and TRBJ2-1; D not certain. CDR3 length equals 14 residues. Germline CDR1 and CDR2: MNHEY and SMNVEV (reference sequence). CDR3 nucleotide sequence: TGTTCCAGCAGTAAAACCCCTAGTGGGGATGAGCAGTTCTTC. Its protein is CSSSKTPSGDEQFF.

This clonotype was picked up a small number of times. This chain uses TRBV3-1 with TRBJ2-1, with TRBD2 identical over 13 bases. The germline CDR1 and CDR2 sequences are LGHDT and YNNKEL (reference sequence). V lost 4 bases and J lost 8; bases outside the gene matches: 5. This CDR3 has 15 amino acids. CDR3: CASSLLAGGPYEQFF. The CDR3 bases are TGTGCCAGCAGCCTACTAGCGGGAGGGCCCTATGAGCAGTTCTTC.

This clonotype has only a few counts. In nucleotides, the CDR3 is TGTGCCAGCAGTTCCCCTGGGACTAGCGGGAGAACCTACGAGCAGTACTTC. Protein product: CASSSPGTSGRTYEQYF. This chain uses TRBV6-2 or TRBV6-3 with TRBJ2-7; 14 positions agree with TRBD2. The CDR3 covers 17 residues. Per germline, CDR1 MNHEY and CDR2 SVGEGT. J was trimmed by 2 bases and V by 4 bases; bases with no gene match: 7.

The gene calls are TRBV11-1 and TRBJ1-4, with TRBD1 matching 7 bases. The germline V gene encodes CDR1 SGHAT and CDR2 FQDESV (reference sequence). Trimming took 5 bases from V and 0 from J; bases not matched to a gene: 3. The CDR3 is made up of 15 amino acids. The CDR3 DNA follows: TGTGCCAGCAGCGCGGGGACAGCAACTAATGAAAAACTGTTTTTT. This encodes CASSAGTATNEKLFF.

The V call is TRBV20-1, the J call TRBJ1-1; weak D call: TRBD1 (6 bases). The CDR3 is made up of 12 amino acids. Per germline, CDR1 DFQATT and CDR2 SNEGSKA (reference sequence). Trimming removed 6 bases at V and 13 bases at J, with 21 bases between. CDR3 amino acids: CSALHQGLVGFF. The CDR3 DNA reads TGCAGTGCCCTACATCAGGGGTTAGTGGGTTTCTTT.

J is TRBJ2-3 and V is TRBV7-2, with D perhaps assigned TRBD1 or TRBD2 (5 bases each). The germline V gene has CDR1 SGHTA and CDR2 FQGNSA. The V end lost 3 bases, the J end lost 0 bases, and 13 bases lay between the germline ends. The CDR3 extends over 16 amino acids. CDR3 in amino acids: CASSFPRDGSTDTQYF. CDR3 sequence (DNA): TGTGCCAGCAGCTTTCCCCGGGACGGAAGCACAGATACGCAGTATTTT.

The J gene is TRBJ2-7, the V gene TRBV28; 10 bases fit TRBD2. Germline V gene lookup returns CDR1 MDHEN and CDR2 SYDVKM. The CDR3 loop spans 13 amino acids. Losses at the gene ends were 8 bases for V and 2 bases for J; bases not matched to a gene: 3. The CDR3 nucleotides are TGTGCCAGCCAGAGCGGGAGGGCCTACGAGCAGTACTTC. Translation: CASQSGRAYEQYF.

This clonotype turned up a few times. The chain links TRBV5-1 to TRBJ2-5; D unclear. CDR3 size: 12 residues. V dropped 5 bases and J dropped 1 base, with 6 bases sitting between them. The germline CDR1 and CDR2 sequences are SGHRS and YFSETQ. The CDR3 DNA reads TGCGCCAGCAGGGTTACCCAAGAGACCCAGTACTTC. This codes for CASRVTQETQYF.